This T cell receptor (beta chain) is from a study of response to subunit inactivated influenza vaccine. One entry per CDR3 protein results from TCRdb running MiXCR on the RT-PCR reads. The sample carries approximately 700,000 distinct CDR3 sequences, roughly 14% recorded once. The V end was cut by 6 bases, the J end by 4 bases, with 18 bases between. Germline-derived CDR1 and CDR2 are SNHLY and FYNNEI. The CDR3 has 15 amino acids. This sequence originates from a man aged 50 or older who received an inactivated influenza vaccine. The chain carries TRBV2 and TRBJ1-2; D is unclear. Sequencing was performed on PBMCs from blood, taken less than 15 days before vaccination. Here the CDR3 DNA reads TGTGCCAGCAGGGAGAGAGCCTCGCGTCCCTATGGCTACACCTTC. The encoded protein is CASRERASRPYGYTF.